A selection of T cell receptor beta chains follows, all from one sample in a study of blood T cell repertoires in COVID-19. Repertoires were generated with immunoSEQ multiplex PCR, while TCRdb's copy carries only in-frame clones and drops some. The sample shows 45,000 to 55,000 clones, around 91% of them seen only once. Sample: peripheral blood. The receptors were gathered from a human donor in a cohort sampled during active COVID-19. Both conserved end residues are part of each CDR3. D genes are given only for firm matches. Size values are once, few and many counts, or a class for expanded clones, and some rows have none.

cdr3_length j_call d_call v_call clone_size cdr3_nt cdr3_aa
13 TRBJ2-7 - TRBV6-1 - TGTGCCAGCAGTGAAAATGGGCTCTACGAGCAGTACTTC CASSENGLYEQYF
13 TRBJ2-2 - TRBV10-2 - TGCGCCAGCAGTGATCGTGAGTCCGGGGAGCTGTTTTTT CASSDRESGELFF
13 TRBJ1-1 TRBD1 TRBV29-1 - TGCAGCGTGGGACAGGGGGCGAACACTGAAGCTTTCTTT CSVGQGANTEAFF
15 TRBJ2-2 TRBD2 TRBV11-2 - TGTGCCAGCAGCTTACTCGGGAGGGACACCGGGGAGCTGTTTTTT CASSLLGRDTGELFF
14 TRBJ2-1 TRBD2 TRBV9 - TGTGCCAGCAGCGCAGCGGGAGTCTACAATGAGCAGTTCTTC CASSAAGVYNEQFF
18 TRBJ1-1 TRBD1 TRBV10-3 - TGTGCCATCAGTGGGAGGCCGGGACAGGGGGCGGAGGTCACTGAAGCTTTCTTT CAISGRPGQGAEVTEAFF
15 TRBJ2-1 TRBD2 TRBV5-1 - TGCGCCAGCAGCCCGGGACTAGCGGAGACCAATGAGCAGTTCTTC CASSPGLAETNEQFF
18 TRBJ2-1 TRBD2 TRBV11-2 once TGTGCCAGCAGCTTAGGTTGGCTAGCGGGAGGCTCCTACAATGAGCAGTTCTTC CASSLGWLAGGSYNEQFF
14 TRBJ2-5 TRBD1 TRBV28 once TGTGCCAGCATGGAGACAGGGGGCAAAGAGACCCAGTACTTC CASMETGGKETQYF
15 TRBJ1-5 TRBD1 TRBV27 - TGTGCCAGCAGTTTCGGGGGACAGGGTCGGCAGCCCCAGCATTTT CASSFGGQGRQPQHF
18 TRBJ2-7 TRBD1 TRBV24-1 once TGTGCCACCAGTGCCAACACCCCAGGGACAGAGAGATCCTACGAGCAGTACTTC CATSANTPGTERSYEQYF
14 TRBJ2-1 - TRBV6-4 once TGTGCCAGCAGTGACTCGCGGGATGGTAATGAGCAGTTCTTC CASSDSRDGNEQFF
14 TRBJ1-1 - TRBV3-1/TRBV3-2 once TGTGCCAGCAGCCCCAACTGGCGGGGGACTGAAGCTTTCTTT CASSPNWRGTEAFF
12 TRBJ1-2 - TRBV5-4 - TGTGCCAGCAGCTTGAGGGGTTATGGCTACACCTTC CASSLRGYGYTF
14 TRBJ2-1 TRBD1 TRBV12-5 - TGTGCTAGTGGTTTGGGACAGGGGTACAATGAGCAGTTCTTC CASGLGQGYNEQFF
14 TRBJ2-1 - TRBV5-1 few TGCGCCAGCTTCCCGGGTACCTCCCTTGGTGAGCAGTTCTTC CASFPGTSLGEQFF
14 TRBJ1-1 - TRBV7-3 - TGTGCCAGCAGCTTATTTTCCGGGAACACTGAAGCTTTCTTT CASSLFSGNTEAFF
19 TRBJ2-1 TRBD2 TRBV6-6 once TGTGCCAGCAATCGCAGGGGACTAGCGGGAGACTCCCTGAGGAATGAGCAGTTCTTC CASNRRGLAGDSLRNEQFF
16 TRBJ2-1 TRBD2 TRBV15 - TGTGCCACCAGCAAAGAACTAGCGGGGCCCTACAATGAGCAGTTCTTC CATSKELAGPYNEQFF
11 TRBJ1-2 - TRBV12-3/TRBV12-4 once TGTGCCAGCAGTTACGGCTATGGCTACACCTTC CASSYGYGYTF
13 TRBJ2-1 - TRBV7-9 - TGTGCCAGCAGCTCTGGACTTTACAATGAGCAGTTCTTC CASSSGLYNEQFF
15 TRBJ2-7 TRBD2 TRBV3-1/TRBV3-2 - TGTGCCAGCAGCCGAAGCGGGAGGGCCCGGGACGAGCAGTACTTC CASSRSGRARDEQYF
16 TRBJ1-2 TRBD1 TRBV6-5 - TGTGCCAGCAGTTCCACCTACAGGGGTACTAACTATGGCTACACCTTC CASSSTYRGTNYGYTF
16 TRBJ1-3 - TRBV14 - TGTGCCAGCAGCCCTCCGGGCGGGTTTGGCGGAAACACCATATATTTT CASSPPGGFGGNTIYF
11 TRBJ2-3 - TRBV20-1 - TGCAGTGCTAGCCCCGGAGATACGCAGTATTTT CSASPGDTQYF
14 TRBJ1-4 TRBD1 TRBV9 - TGTGCCAGCAGCCCAGGGGGATCTAATGAAAAACTGTTTTTT CASSPGGSNEKLFF
13 TRBJ1-1 TRBD1 TRBV29-1 - TGCAGCGCATCACAGGGGGCAGGCACTGAAGCTTTCTTT CSASQGAGTEAFF
17 TRBJ2-1 - TRBV6-1 - TGTGCCAGCAGTGAAGCGCTTCTGCCCTCAGAGCGGAATGAGCAGTTCTTC CASSEALLPSERNEQFF
15 TRBJ1-3 TRBD1 TRBV6-5 - TGTGCCAGCAGGAGGGACAGGGGTTTTGGAAACACCATATATTTT CASRRDRGFGNTIYF
16 TRBJ2-1 TRBD2 TRBV6-4 - TGTGCCAGCAGTGGCGATGGTTTAGCGGGACTAAATGAGCAGTTCTTC CASSGDGLAGLNEQFF
15 TRBJ2-7 TRBD2 TRBV2 - TGTGCCAGCAGTACCCAGACTAGCGGGCCTTACGAGCAGTACTTC CASSTQTSGPYEQYF
13 TRBJ1-2 - TRBV2 - TGTGCCAGCAGTGCTGACGGGAACTATGGCTACACCTTC CASSADGNYGYTF
17 TRBJ2-2 TRBD2 TRBV11-2 - TGTGCCAGCAGCTTAAGACTAGCGGGAGGTGGTACCGGGGAGCTGTTTTTT CASSLRLAGGGTGELFF
13 TRBJ1-1 TRBD1 TRBV3-1/TRBV3-2 - TGTGCCAGCAGCCTACAGGGGGCCGCTGAAGCTTTCTTT CASSLQGAAEAFF
15 TRBJ2-5 TRBD1 TRBV11-1 - TGTGCCAGCAGCCTAGAGACAGGGAAGGAAGAGACCCAGTACTTC CASSLETGKEETQYF
16 TRBJ1-1 - TRBV27 - TGTGCCAGCAGTTTAACCGGGATACGAGGGAACACTGAAGCTTTCTTT CASSLTGIRGNTEAFF
18 TRBJ2-1 TRBD2 TRBV5-3 - TGTGCCAGAAGCTTGGGGACTAGCGGGAGTTTGGGTTACAATGAGCAGTTCTTC CARSLGTSGSLGYNEQFF
15 TRBJ2-3 TRBD2 TRBV28 - TGTGCCAGCAGTTTAGCGGGAGGGCCTTCCGGTACGCAGTATTTT CASSLAGGPSGTQYF
16 TRBJ1-5 - TRBV27 - TGTGCCAGCAGTTCCCTTGGCCGGGGTTATGGGGAGCCCCAGCATTTT CASSSLGRGYGEPQHF
15 TRBJ2-2 - TRBV13 - TGTGCCAGCAGCTTAGTGGCAGGGCGGCACGGGGAGCTGTTTTTT CASSLVAGRHGELFF
14 TRBJ2-7 TRBD1 TRBV2 - TGTGCCTCCCGGGGGGGGACAGGGGCCTACGAGCAGTACTTC CASRGGTGAYEQYF
15 TRBJ2-7 TRBD1 TRBV10-3 - TGTGCCATCAGTCCGGGACAGGGGAACTCCTACGAGCAGTACTTC CAISPGQGNSYEQYF
17 TRBJ2-3 - TRBV28 - TGTGCCACGTCCCCTTGGGATCCAGGGGTGGGGTCAGATACGCAGTATTTT CATSPWDPGVGSDTQYF
12 TRBJ2-7 - TRBV7-9 once TGTGCCAGCAGCTTAGTCCCCTCCGAGCAGTACTTC CASSLVPSEQYF
16 TRBJ2-5 TRBD2 TRBV5-1 few TGCGCCAGCAGCTTGAGGGCTAGCGGGACACAAGAGACCCAGTACTTC CASSLRASGTQETQYF
16 TRBJ1-5 TRBD1 TRBV23-1 - TGCGCCAGCAGTCAACCCAGCAGGGGGCGCGATCAGCCCCAGCATTTT CASSQPSRGRDQPQHF
16 TRBJ2-7 TRBD2 TRBV7-9 - TGTGCCAGCAGCTTAGGACTAGCGGGAAATGCCTACGAGCAGTACTTC CASSLGLAGNAYEQYF
16 TRBJ2-3 - TRBV27 - TGTGCCAGCAGTTTAGGACTATGGCAGAGCACAGATACGCAGTATTTT CASSLGLWQSTDTQYF
12 TRBJ1-6 - TRBV3-1/TRBV3-2 - TGTGCCAGCAGCCGTTCAGATTCACCCCTCCACTTT CASSRSDSPLHF
15 TRBJ2-7 TRBD2 TRBV5-1 once TGCGCCAGCAGCCCGGGACTAGCGGAGACCTACGAGCAGTACTTC CASSPGLAETYEQYF
14 TRBJ2-3 - TRBV5-1 - TGCGCCAGCAGCCCCGGACAGCCAACAGATACGCAGTATTTT CASSPGQPTDTQYF
15 TRBJ2-5 TRBD1 TRBV18 - TGTGCCAGCTCACCCCGGGACAGAGTCCAAGAGACCCAGTACTTC CASSPRDRVQETQYF
14 TRBJ1-6 - TRBV30 - TGTGCCTGGAGTGTAGAAACAGGGAATTCACCCCTCCACTTT CAWSVETGNSPLHF